This TCR beta chain was identified during a study of early T cells in non-severe SARS-CoV-2 infection. TCRdb processed the 5' RACE reads anew with MiXCR; each CDR3 protein has one entry. Among fewer than 70,000 distinct CDR3 sequences listed, roughly 4.5% were seen once. This receptor was obtained from an adult who was a healthcare worker with PCR-confirmed SARS-CoV-2 infection or an uninfected control (not recorded which). The donor label of this sample is uncertain. Source: whole blood, taken at baseline.

Here the CDR3 reads CASSSTGLAGGLADTQYF. The CDR3 DNA reads TGTGCCAGCAGCTCAACCGGACTAGCGGGGGGACTCGCCGATACGCAGTATTTT. V is TRBV13 and J is TRBJ2-3, with 14 bases identical to TRBD2. Per germline, CDR1 PRHDT and CDR2 FYEKMQ (reference sequence). Germline trimming cut 4 bases from V and 6 bases from J; bases unmatched to any gene: 12. The CDR3 has 18 residues.